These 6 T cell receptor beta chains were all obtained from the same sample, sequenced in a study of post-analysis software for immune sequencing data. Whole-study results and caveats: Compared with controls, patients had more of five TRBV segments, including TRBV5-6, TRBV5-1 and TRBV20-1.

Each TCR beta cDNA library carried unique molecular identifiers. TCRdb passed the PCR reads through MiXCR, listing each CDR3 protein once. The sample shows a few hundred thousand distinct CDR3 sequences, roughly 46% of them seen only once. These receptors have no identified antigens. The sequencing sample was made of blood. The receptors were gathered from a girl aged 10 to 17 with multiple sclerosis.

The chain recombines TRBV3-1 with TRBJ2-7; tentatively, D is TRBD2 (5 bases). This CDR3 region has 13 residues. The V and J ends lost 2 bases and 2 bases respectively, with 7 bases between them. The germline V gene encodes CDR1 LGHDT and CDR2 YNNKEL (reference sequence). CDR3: CASSQHGAYEQYF. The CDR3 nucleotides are TGTGCCAGCAGCCAACACGGGGCCTACGAGCAGTACTTC.

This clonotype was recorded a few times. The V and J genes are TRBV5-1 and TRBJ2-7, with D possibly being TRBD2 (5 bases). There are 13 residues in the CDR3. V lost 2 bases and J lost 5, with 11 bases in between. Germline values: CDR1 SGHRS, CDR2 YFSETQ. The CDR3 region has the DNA TGCGCCAGCAGCTTAGGACTTTACGACGAGCAGTACTTC. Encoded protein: CASSLGLYDEQYF. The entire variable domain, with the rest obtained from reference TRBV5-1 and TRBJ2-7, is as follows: KAGVTQTPRYLIKTRGQQVTLSCSPISGHRSVSWYQQTPGQGLQFLFEYFSETQRNKGNFPGRFSGRQFSNSRSEMNVSTLELGDSALYLCASSLGLYDEQYFGPGTRLTVT.

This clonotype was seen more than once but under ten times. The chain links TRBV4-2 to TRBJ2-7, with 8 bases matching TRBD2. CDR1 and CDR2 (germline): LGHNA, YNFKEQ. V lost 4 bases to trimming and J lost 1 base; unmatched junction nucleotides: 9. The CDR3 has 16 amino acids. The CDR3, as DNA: TGTGCCAGCAGCCTTACGCCGGGACTAGAGTCCTACGAGCAGTACTTC. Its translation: CASSLTPGLESYEQYF.

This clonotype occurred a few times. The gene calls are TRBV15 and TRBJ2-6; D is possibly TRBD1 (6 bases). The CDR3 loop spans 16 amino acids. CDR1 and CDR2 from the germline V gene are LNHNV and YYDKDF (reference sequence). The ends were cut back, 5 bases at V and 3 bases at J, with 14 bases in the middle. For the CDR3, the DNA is TGTGCCACCAGCCCCGGGACATCACTTGGGGCCAACGTCCTGACTTTC. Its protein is CATSPGTSLGANVLTF.

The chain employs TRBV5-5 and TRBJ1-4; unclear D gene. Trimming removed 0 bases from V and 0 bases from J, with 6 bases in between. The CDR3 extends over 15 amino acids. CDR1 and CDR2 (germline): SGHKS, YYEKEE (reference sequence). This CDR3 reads CASSLVVSTNEKLFF. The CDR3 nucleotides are TGTGCCAGCAGCTTGGTGGTCTCAACTAATGAAAAACTGTTTTTT. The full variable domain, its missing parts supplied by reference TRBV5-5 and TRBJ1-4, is DAGVTQSPTHLIKTRGQQVTLRCSPISGHKSVSWYQQVLGQGPQFIFQYYEKEERGRGNFPDRFSARQFPNYSSELNVNALLLGDSALYLCASSLVVSTNEKLFFGSGTQLSVL.

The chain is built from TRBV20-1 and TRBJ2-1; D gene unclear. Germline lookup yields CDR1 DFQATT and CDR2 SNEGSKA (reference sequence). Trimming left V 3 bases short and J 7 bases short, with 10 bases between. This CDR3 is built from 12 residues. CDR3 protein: CSASPYENEQFF. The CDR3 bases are TGCAGTGCTAGCCCTTATGAAAATGAGCAGTTCTTC.